The sequence of this T cell receptor beta chain was determined in a study of blood T cells in healthy people across ages (dated by TCRdb to 2015 to 2017). Broadly, across the study: In model experiments, template switching captured about one uniquely barcoded TCR beta cDNA molecule for every two T cells. Using deep sequencing normalized with unique cDNA molecular identifiers, the study measured how TCR beta repertoire diversity changes with age. The donors were split into four age groups: young (average around 15 years), middle-aged (over 35), aged (more than 60) and long-lived (under 85). Donors of different ages were randomly distributed across sequencing lanes to avoid experimental bias. The study analyzed two additional independent replicas of 1 million unique cDNA reads from the same blood draw for two donors, one aged 18 to 29 and one aged 80 or older. Findings and caveats that apply to the study as a whole: The percentage of naive T cells measured by flow cytometry correlated strongly with observed TCR beta diversity. Compared with the aged group, more naive CD4+ T cells, fewer expanded clones and increased TCR diversity were shown by the long-lived group, suggesting age selection. Because profiling used bulk unsorted PBMCs, naive and antigen-experienced compartments could not be compared conclusively. As age increased, observed TCR beta diversity per million T cells dropped in a roughly linear way, and a significant reduction was already evident by age roughly 40. Donor CMV infection status was unknown, potentially confounding age-related changes in expanded clonotypes. Estimates of total diversity based on one million sequenced T cells were considered lower bounds and underestimates.

The protocol used for the library was 5' RACE. Sequencing was performed on an Illumina HiSeq 2500. A second PCR of roughly 7 to 11 cycles was performed with a sample-barcoded 5' primer and a J-beta primer mix. A unique molecular identifier was introduced onto each TCR beta cDNA molecule by a template-switch 5' adaptor carrying 12 random nucleotides. Each sample yielded at least 3 million CDR3-containing paired-end reads. The Mint cDNA synthesis kit, primed by a TRBC-specific oligonucleotide, was used to synthesize first-strand cDNA from all RNA. All cDNA was treated with uracil-DNA glycosylase and then went through a first 18-cycle PCR with the universal primers M1SS and BC2_uni_R. Concerning the study's data processing: Each sample was normalized by randomly selecting 1 million high-quality reads, each carrying a distinct molecular identifier. Reads with shared molecular identifiers were discarded instead of being binned into consensus sequences. MiTCR, set to a Q25 quality threshold and the strictest error-elimination algorithm, was used for CDR3 identification, clonotype clustering and error correction. Lower-bound total TCR beta diversity was estimated with a nonparametric unseen species model using Euler transformation. TCRdb itself trimmed the public reads at Q25 with fastp, ran MiXCR and retained productive beta chains. Each CDR3 protein appears once, grouped with its most common genes and DNA. The V and J calls, along with clone size, are taken from TCRdb and not from the paper's own processing. Within this sample are 700,000 to 850,000 distinct CDR3 sequences, with about 34% of them counted one time only. In total, the top ten clones hold 10% to 15% of the sample.

Concerning this clonotype: Its antigen is unknown. The sample holds no much larger clone one base away, and base qualities are not on file.

Donors were a few dozen systemically healthy Caucasian individuals from Russia aged roughly 6 to 90 years. Each donor gave about 11 milliliters of peripheral blood, drawn into EDTA-treated Vacutainer tubes. PBMCs were isolated by Ficoll-Paque density-gradient centrifugation, with at least 7 million obtained per sample. Trizol reagent was used to extract total RNA from PBMCs, with at least 5 micrograms per sample. The percentages of naive CD45RAhigh/CD27high T cells were determined by flow cytometry on a PBMC aliquot from every donor. CDR1 is given as ENHRY and CDR2 as SYGVKD, both from the germline V gene. From the cysteine through the phenylalanine, the CDR3 covers 18 amino acids. Left in the record is the CDR3 DNA by itself, 54 bases read in frame from the first base.

The chain uses TRBV10-3 and TRBJ2-1, and TRBD1 may be the D gene, going by 6 matching bases. The end of the DNA fits TRBJ2-7 better, so the J call may be wrong. This TCR was sampled from a man aged 18 to 30 in good health. Sequenced input: blood. The DNA reads as follows: TGTGCCATCAGTGAGTCGAGTCAACTAGGACAGTTACAGGTCGAGCAGTACTTC. Translated, it reads CAISESSQLGQLQVEQYF.